This T cell receptor (beta chain) derives from a study of STAT5B mutations in CD4+ large granular lymphocyte leukemia (dated by TCRdb to 2021 to 2024). Notes on the research overall: Among healthy controls, the CDR3 'QG' motif was associated with a particular HLA allele. Flow cytometry on FACSCanto II or FACSVerse confirmed that purified fractions exceeded 95% purity among lymphocytes. The study compared the TCRbeta repertoires of patients with CD4+ T-cell large granular lymphocyte leukemia against those of healthy blood donors.

Broad study findings and their caveats: Main leukemic clonotypes were private to each patient, although roughly 26% appeared at low frequency in other patients' non-leukemic repertoires. Compared with healthy CD4+ repertoires, CD4-sorted patient repertoires appeared more clonal, and this difference remained even after the putative leukemic clones were removed. The data were not HLA-matched, and the relatively small sample size could explain the higher clonality seen in CD4+ compared with CD8+ T-LGLL.

The healthy controls were 37 blood donors, and the buffy coats of these donors were supplied by the Finnish Red Cross blood service. All TCR-sequenced material derived from peripheral blood: patient blood samples and healthy donor buffy coats. Ficoll-Hypaque gradient centrifugation was used to isolate peripheral blood mononuclear cells. Magnetic purification was used to isolate CD4+ cells from the buffy coats of the healthy controls. Genomic DNA was extracted using the Gentra Puregene Cell and Tissue kit, and a Qubit 2.0 fluorometer was used to quantify it. About this clone: No antigen is known for it. No quality values exist for individual bases; no much larger clone is one base distant.

TCRbeta rearrangements were sequenced from genomic DNA using the immunoSEQ assay at survey resolution. The paper's data handling went like this. In the TCR sequencing data, the lowest productive clonotype frequency that could be detected was 2.59 x 10-5. Only productive TCRbeta rearrangements, meaning sequences that were complete and in-frame, were kept for the analyses. The clonality of each sample was calculated as Simpson clonality in the immunoSEQ Analyzer version 3.0. Clones were grouped by frequency into very rare, small, medium, large (1-20%) or hyperexpanded (>20%) categories. Generation probabilities were estimated with OLGA 1.2.3, V-gene circos plots were made with VDJtools, specificities were looked up in VDJdb, and CDR3 motifs were identified with GLIPH. TCRdb took over this immuneACCESS table, retaining in-frame rearrangements with V and J assigned. Such tables are incomplete; in checked studies, under half of the missing clones stem from an unresolved V gene, and the remainder is unexplained. The D gene and trimming were derived from the DNA, and the V and J assignments and clone size from that table. The sample table holds roughly 30,000 clones, of which approximately 86% were seen once. Less than 4.5% of the sample is held by the ten biggest clonotypes.

Material for sequencing was CD4+ T cells from blood buffy coats. This TCR was recovered from a human donor in good health.

The sequenced DNA: TGTGCCAGCTCACCAGCCCTCAATCAGCCCCAGCATTTT. Its product reads: CASSPALNQPQHF. Rearrangement joined TRBV18 to TRBJ1-5; a confident D gene designation cannot be given. In the germline V gene, CDR1 corresponds to KGHSH and CDR2 to LQKENI. There are 13 amino acids in the CDR3, from cysteine to phenylalanine inclusive. The only DNA kept is the CDR3, 39 bases in frame from the first base. Relative to germline, V is 2 bases shorter and J is 3 bases shorter, with 5 bases between their ends.